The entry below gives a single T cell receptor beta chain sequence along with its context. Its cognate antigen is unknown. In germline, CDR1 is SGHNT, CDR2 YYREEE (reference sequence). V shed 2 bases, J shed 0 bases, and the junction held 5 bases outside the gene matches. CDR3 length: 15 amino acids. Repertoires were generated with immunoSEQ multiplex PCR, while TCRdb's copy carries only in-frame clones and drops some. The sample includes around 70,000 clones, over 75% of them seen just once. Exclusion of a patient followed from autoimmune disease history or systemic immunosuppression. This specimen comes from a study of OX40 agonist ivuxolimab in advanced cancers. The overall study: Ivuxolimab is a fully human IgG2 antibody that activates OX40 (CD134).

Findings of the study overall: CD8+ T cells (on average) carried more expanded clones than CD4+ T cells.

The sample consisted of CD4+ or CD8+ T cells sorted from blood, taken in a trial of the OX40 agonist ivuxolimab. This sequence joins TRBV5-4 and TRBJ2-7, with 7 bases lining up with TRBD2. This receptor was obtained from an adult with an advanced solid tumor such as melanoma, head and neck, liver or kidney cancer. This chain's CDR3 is CASSFSGSRSYEQYF. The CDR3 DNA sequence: TGTGCCAGCAGCTTTAGCGGGTCCCGCTCCTACGAGCAGTACTTC.